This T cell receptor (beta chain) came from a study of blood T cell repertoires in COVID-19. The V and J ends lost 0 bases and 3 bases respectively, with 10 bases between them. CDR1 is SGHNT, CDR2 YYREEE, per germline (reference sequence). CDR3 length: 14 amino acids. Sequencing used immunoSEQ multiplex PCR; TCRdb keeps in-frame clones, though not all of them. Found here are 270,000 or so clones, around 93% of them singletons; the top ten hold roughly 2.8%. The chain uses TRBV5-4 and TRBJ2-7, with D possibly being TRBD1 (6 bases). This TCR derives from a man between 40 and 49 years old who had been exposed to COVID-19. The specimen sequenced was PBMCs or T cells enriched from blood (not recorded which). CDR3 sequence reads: CASSLAAGDYEQYF. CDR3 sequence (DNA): TGTGCCAGCAGCTTGGCCGCAGGGGACTACGAGCAGTACTTC.